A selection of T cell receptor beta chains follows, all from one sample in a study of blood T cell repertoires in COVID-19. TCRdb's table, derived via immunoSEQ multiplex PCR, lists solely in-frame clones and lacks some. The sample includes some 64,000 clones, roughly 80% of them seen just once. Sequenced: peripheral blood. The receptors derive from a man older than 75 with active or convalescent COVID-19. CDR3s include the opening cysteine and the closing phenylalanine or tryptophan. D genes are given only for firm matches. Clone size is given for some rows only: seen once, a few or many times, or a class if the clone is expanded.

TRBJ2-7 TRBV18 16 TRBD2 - TGTGCCAGCTCACAGGTAGCGGGGTCTCCCAACTACGAGCAGTACTTC CASSQVAGSPNYEQYF
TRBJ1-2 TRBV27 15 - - TGTGCCAGCAGTTACCGCCCGGGAGCCAACTATGGCTACACCTTC CASSYRPGANYGYTF
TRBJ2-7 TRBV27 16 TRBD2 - TGTGCCAGCAGTACGCGGACTAGCGGGGGGATGTACGAGCAGTACTTC CASSTRTSGGMYEQYF
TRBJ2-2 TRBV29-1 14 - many TGCAGCACCCAACCAGGACAGAACACCGGGGAGCTGTTTTTT CSTQPGQNTGELFF
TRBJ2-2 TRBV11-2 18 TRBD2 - TGTGCCAGCAGCTTAGATCTCAGGCTAGCGGGAGTCACCGGGGAGCTGTTTTTT CASSLDLRLAGVTGELFF
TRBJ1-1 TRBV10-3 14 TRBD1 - TGTGCCATCAACTTCGACAGGGACAACACTGAAGCTTTCTTT CAINFDRDNTEAFF
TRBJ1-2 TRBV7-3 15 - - TGTGCCAGCAGCTTTAAAGCCACTGCTAACTATGGCTACACCTTC CASSFKATANYGYTF
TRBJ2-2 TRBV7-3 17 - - TGTGCCAGCAGCTTAAATGGCGGGCCGGGAGACACCGGGGAGCTGTTTTTT CASSLNGGPGDTGELFF
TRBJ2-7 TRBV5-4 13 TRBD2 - TGTGCCAGCAGCTCCTACTTAGCGGGAGAGCAGTACTTC CASSSYLAGEQYF
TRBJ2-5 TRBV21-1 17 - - TGTGCCAGCCCCCTCACGGGGGGGCGGTCATGTATTGAGACCCAGTACTTC CASPLTGGRSCIETQYF
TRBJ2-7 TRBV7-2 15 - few TGTGCCAGCAGCGTAGCTGAGACGGAGACCTACGAGCAGTACTTC CASSVAETETYEQYF
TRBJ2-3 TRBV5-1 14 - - TGCGCCAGCAGCTTGGTACAGCACACAGATACGCAGTATTTT CASSLVQHTDTQYF
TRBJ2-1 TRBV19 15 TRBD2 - TGTGCCAGTAGGACTAGCGGGGTTACCTACAATGAGCAGTTCTTC CASRTSGVTYNEQFF
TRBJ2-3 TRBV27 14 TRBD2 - TGTGCCAGCAGTCCCGGGACTAGCGGCCAGGCGCAGTATTTT CASSPGTSGQAQYF
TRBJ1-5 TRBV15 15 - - TGTGCCACCAGCAGAGATCGCCGGGGCAATCAGCCCCAGCATTTT CATSRDRRGNQPQHF
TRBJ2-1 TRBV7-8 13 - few TGTGCCAGCAGGTCTAGCCCCCGGGGTGAGCAGTTCTTC CASRSSPRGEQFF
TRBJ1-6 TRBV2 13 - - TGTGCCAGCCAAACCACAGCCAATTCACCCCTCCACTTT CASQTTANSPLHF
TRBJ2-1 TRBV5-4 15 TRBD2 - TGTGCCAGCAGCTTGTATCTAGCGGGAGGTAATGAGCAGTTCTTC CASSLYLAGGNEQFF
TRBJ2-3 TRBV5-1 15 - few TGCGCCAGCAGCTTGTTTCAGGGGTTGGCAGATACGCAGTATTTT CASSLFQGLADTQYF
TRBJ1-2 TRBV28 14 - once TGTGCCAGCAGTTTAGGCAATACTAACTATGGCTACACCTTC CASSLGNTNYGYTF
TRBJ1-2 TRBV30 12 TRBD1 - TGTGCCTGGGGACAGGGGGCGGGTGGCTACACCTTC CAWGQGAGGYTF
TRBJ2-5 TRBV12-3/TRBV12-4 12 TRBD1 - TGTGCCAGCAGTCCGACAGGGGGGACCCAGTACTTC CASSPTGGTQYF
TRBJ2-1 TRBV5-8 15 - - TGTGCCAGCAGTCCGCTTGGGAGCTCCTACAATGAGCAGTTCTTC CASSPLGSSYNEQFF
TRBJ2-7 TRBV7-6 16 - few TGTGCCAGCAGCTCCCAATCAGGATTGGGAGCCTACGAGCAGTACTTC CASSSQSGLGAYEQYF
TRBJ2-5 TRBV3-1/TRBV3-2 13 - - TGTGCCAGCAGCCAAGGAGGTGAAGAGACCCAGTACTTC CASSQGGEETQYF
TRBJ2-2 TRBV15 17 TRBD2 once TGTGCCACCAGCAGAAAGACGGGGGGGCGTGGCACCGGGGAGCTGTTTTTT CATSRKTGGRGTGELFF
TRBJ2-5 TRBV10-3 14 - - TGTGCCATCAGTGAGTCGACAGGAACAGAGACCCAGTACTTC CAISESTGTETQYF
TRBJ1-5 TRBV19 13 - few TGTGCCAGTCGTGCCGGGTGGAATCAGCCCCAGCATTTT CASRAGWNQPQHF
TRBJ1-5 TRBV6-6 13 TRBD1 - TGTGCCAGCAGGACAGGGCGGGATCAGCCCCAGCATTTT CASRTGRDQPQHF
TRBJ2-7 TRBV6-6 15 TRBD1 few TGTGCCAGCAAGACTTCGGACAGGGGGCGCCCGTTTGAGTACTTC CASKTSDRGRPFEYF
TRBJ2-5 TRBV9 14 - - TGTGCCAGCAGCGTAAATAGAGAAAGTGGGACCCAGTACTTC CASSVNRESGTQYF
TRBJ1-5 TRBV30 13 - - TGTGCCTGGGGTCACAGGGACAATCAGCCCCAGCATTTT CAWGHRDNQPQHF
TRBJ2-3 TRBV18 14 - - TGTGCCAGCTCACCCCCTTCGGGCACAGATACGCAGTATTTT CASSPPSGTDTQYF